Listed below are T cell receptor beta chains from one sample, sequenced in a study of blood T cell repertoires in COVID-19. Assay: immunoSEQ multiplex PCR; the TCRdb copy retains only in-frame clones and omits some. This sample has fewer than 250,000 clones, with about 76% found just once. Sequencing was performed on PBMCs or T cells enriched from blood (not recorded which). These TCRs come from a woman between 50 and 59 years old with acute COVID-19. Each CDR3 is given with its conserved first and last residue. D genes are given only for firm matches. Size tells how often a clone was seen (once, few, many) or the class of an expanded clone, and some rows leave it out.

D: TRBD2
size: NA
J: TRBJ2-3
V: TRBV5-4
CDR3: CASSSLAASTDTQYF
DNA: TGTGCCAGCAGCTCCCTAGCGGCTAGCACAGATACGCAGTATTTT

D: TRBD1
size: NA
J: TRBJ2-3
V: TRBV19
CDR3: CASSSRGTGSADTQYF
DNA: TGTGCCAGTAGCTCCCGGGGGACAGGGTCAGCAGATACGCAGTATTTT

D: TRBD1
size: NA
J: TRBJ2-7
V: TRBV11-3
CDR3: CATGQGPYEQYF
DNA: TGTGCCACAGGACAGGGCCCCTACGAGCAGTACTTC

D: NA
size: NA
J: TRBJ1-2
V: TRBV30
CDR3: CAWSVLNLTGYTF
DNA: TGTGCCTGGAGTGTACTAAATTTAACTGGCTACACCTTC

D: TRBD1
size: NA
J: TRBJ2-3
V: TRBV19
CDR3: CASSGRMGQGLDTQYF
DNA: TGTGCCAGTAGCGGAAGGATGGGACAGGGTCTAGATACGCAGTATTTT

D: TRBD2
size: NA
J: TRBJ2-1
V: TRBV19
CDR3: CASSIVGLASNNEQFF
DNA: TGTGCCAGTAGTATTGTAGGACTAGCGTCCAACAATGAGCAGTTCTTC

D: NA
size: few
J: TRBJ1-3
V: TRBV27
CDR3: CASSLAGPFSGNTIYF
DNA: TGTGCCAGCAGTTTAGCGGGACCTTTTTCTGGAAACACCATATATTTT

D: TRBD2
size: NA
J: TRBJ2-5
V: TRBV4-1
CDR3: CASSQDSSGSSKETQYF
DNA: TGCGCCAGCAGCCAAGATTCAAGCGGGAGTTCTAAAGAGACCCAGTACTTC

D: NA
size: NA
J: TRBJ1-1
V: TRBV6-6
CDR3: CASSYSGTGDEAFF
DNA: TGTGCCAGCAGTTACTCCGGTACGGGAGATGAAGCTTTCTTT

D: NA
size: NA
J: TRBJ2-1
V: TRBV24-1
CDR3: CATSDHKGDSYNEQFF
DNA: TGTGCCACCAGTGACCACAAAGGGGATTCCTACAATGAGCAGTTCTTC

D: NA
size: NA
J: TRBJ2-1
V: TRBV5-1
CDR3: CASSLGYSGEQFF
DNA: TGCGCCAGCAGCTTGGGTTATTCGGGGGAGCAGTTCTTC

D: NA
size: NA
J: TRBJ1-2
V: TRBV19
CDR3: CASNLGDSNYGYTF
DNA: TGTGCCAGTAATTTGGGGGACTCTAACTATGGCTACACCTTC

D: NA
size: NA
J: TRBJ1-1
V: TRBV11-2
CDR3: CASGQRPDSAEAFF
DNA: TGTGCCAGCGGCCAACGACCGGACAGCGCCGAAGCTTTCTTT

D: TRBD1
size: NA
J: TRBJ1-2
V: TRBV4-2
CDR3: CASSQTGNYGYTF
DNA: TGTGCCAGCAGCCAGACAGGGAACTATGGCTACACCTTC

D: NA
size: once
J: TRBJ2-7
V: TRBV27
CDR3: CASGWGGSYEQYF
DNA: TGTGCCAGCGGTTGGGGCGGTTCCTACGAGCAGTACTTC

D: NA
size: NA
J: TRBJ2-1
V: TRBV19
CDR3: CASSIATTVNEQFF
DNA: TGTGCCAGTAGTATAGCGACTACAGTCAATGAGCAGTTCTTC

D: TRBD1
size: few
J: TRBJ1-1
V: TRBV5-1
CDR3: CASSLAGTATEGGKAFF
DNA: TGCGCCAGCAGCTTGGCCGGGACAGCAACAGAAGGGGGCAAAGCTTTCTTT

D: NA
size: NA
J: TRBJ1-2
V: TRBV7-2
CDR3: CASSLARQQVSNYGYTF
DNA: TGTGCCAGCAGCTTAGCCAGACAGCAAGTCTCGAACTATGGCTACACCTTC

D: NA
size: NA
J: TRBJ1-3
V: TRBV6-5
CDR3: CASSSSSGNTIYF
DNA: TGTGCCAGCAGCTCCTCGTCTGGAAACACCATATATTTT

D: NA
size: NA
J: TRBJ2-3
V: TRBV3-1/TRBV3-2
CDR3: CASSRQGNTDTQYF
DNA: TGTGCCAGCAGCCGCCAGGGAAACACAGATACGCAGTATTTT

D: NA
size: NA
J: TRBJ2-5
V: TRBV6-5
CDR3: CASARVSQETQYF
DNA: TGTGCCAGCGCCCGGGTCTCCCAAGAGACCCAGTACTTC

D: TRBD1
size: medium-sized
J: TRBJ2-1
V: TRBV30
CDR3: CAWRTGGHNEQFF
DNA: TGTGCCTGGAGGACAGGGGGCCACAATGAGCAGTTCTTC

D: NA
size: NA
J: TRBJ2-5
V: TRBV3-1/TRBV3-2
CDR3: CASSPRRETQYF
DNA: TGTGCCAGCAGCCCTCGGAGAGAGACCCAGTACTTC

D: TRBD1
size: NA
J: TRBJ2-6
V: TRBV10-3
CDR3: CAIRPGQGGSGANVLTF
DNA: TGTGCCATCAGGCCGGGACAGGGGGGCTCTGGGGCCAACGTCCTGACTTTC

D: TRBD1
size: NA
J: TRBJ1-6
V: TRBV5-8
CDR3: CASSLRTGGNNSPLHF
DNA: TGTGCCAGCAGCTTACGGACAGGGGGAAATAATTCACCCCTCCACTTT

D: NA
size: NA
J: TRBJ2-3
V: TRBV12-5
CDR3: CASGHFQRANTQYF
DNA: TGTGCTAGTGGTCATTTTCAGAGGGCAAATACGCAGTATTTT

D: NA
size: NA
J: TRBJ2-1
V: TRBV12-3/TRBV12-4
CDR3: CASSLYNEQFF
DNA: TGTGCCAGCAGTCTCTACAATGAGCAGTTCTTC